This T cell receptor beta chain derives from a study of shared T cell receptors in the human thymus listed by TCRdb under 2021. Describing the broader study: The study examined how the human thymus generates shared, self-reactive T-cell receptor alpha chains.

Library construction relied on the immunoSEQ multiplex PCR assay. In TCRdb, the immuneACCESS table is reduced to in-frame sequences with V and J assigned. These tables do not hold every clone; where another copy was compared, an unresolved V gene accounts for under half, and the others remain unexplained. Counted in this sample were some 760,000 clones; roughly 85% of them appeared once. Jointly, the top ten make up about 0.011% of the sample. CDR1 and CDR2 (SGHTA, FQGNSA) derive from the germline V gene. The CDR3 covers 11 residues, taking in both the cysteine and the phenylalanine. Just CDR3 DNA is preserved here, 33 bases in frame from base 1. Trimming at the junction amounts to 4 bases on V and 6 bases on J, and the germline ends lie 6 bases apart. Note on this clone: It has no known antigen specificity. No base quality information exists; no much larger clone differs at one position.

The same data also contributed to another study, on human thymus T cells. As that second paper reports: Donors were immunologically healthy infants undergoing open corrective cardiac surgery for congenital heart defects in Finland. Thymus tissue was obtained as surgical resects removed during corrective cardiac surgery. Biased V and J gene segment usage appeared to be present in both thymic and peripheral blood repertoires. The related research reported highly overlapping thymic TCR repertoires among unrelated individuals. TCR alpha and beta repertoires from roughly eight infant thymus samples and four related peripheral blood samples were characterized in the study. Donor ages ranging from roughly 6 to 250 days were recorded, and more than 5 male and a couple of female infants were included in the cohort. Thymocytes were released mechanically from tissue and stored at -70 °C as pellets of about 8.5-31 million cells. A QIAsymphony instrument was used to extract genomic DNA from the frozen cell pellets. The immunoSEQ multiplex PCR assay was used to amplify the TCRB and TCRAD loci from a standardized quantity of quality-controlled genomic DNA. The amplicons covered the V(D)J region and were long enough to include the CDR3 and to identify the V and J genes. Through the commercial immunoSEQ service, the amplicons were sequenced on an Illumina platform. Corrections for primer bias and sequencing errors followed previously described methods, while TCRAD and TCRB definitions were based on the IMGT database. The repertoires were analysed using immunoSEQ Analyzer 3.0 and VDJTools for basic statistics, V/J segment usage, diversity estimates, rarefaction and pairwise overlap. Chao1, ChaoE, Efron-Thisted, Shannon and inverse Simpson indices were used to estimate diversity, which was also estimated on datasets down-sampled to the smallest sample. Repertoire overlap used strict matching of CDR3 nucleotide sequence, V gene and J gene, with Jaccard-based multidimensional scaling clustering. On average, thymus samples yielded around 800,000 unique TCRB clonotypes, whereas blood samples yielded about 80,000.

The chain links TRBV7-2 with TRBJ1-2; the D gene assignment is ambiguous. The TCR comes from a girl less than two years old with a congenital heart defect. Donor details come from another sample of the same person, matched by shared clones. Sequenced material: thymocytes. The nucleotides are TGTGCCAGCAGCTCGGGAAATGGCTACACCTTC. This translates into CASSSGNGYTF.